The 32 T cell receptor beta chains below were found in one sample sequenced in a study of T cells after yellow fever vaccination (dated by TCRdb to 2018 to 2020). Interpreted using the paper, the treatment or condition label stands for: live attenuated yellow fever vaccine strain. Library construction relied on 5' RACE. This sample was sequenced with an Illumina HiSeq 2500. The public reads were quality trimmed at Q25 with fastp and then assembled into clones with MiXCR by TCRdb, keeping productive beta chains. Entries that share a CDR3 protein sequence are merged under the most common genes and DNA. This sample is represented by just under 600,000 distinct CDR3 sequences; roughly 13% of them were singletons. The ten largest clones capture over 12% of the sample. The source material was PBMCs, sampled on the day of the yellow fever booster vaccination. The receptors shown here come from a man aged 25 to 40 who received the YFV17D yellow fever vaccine.

This clonotype was observed a few times. This sequence joins TRBV30 and TRBJ1-2, with D unclear. V lost 2 bases and J 2 bases, leaving 6 bases between the germline ends. The germline V gene has CDR1 GTSNPN and CDR2 SVGIG (reference sequence). This CDR3 has 12 residues. The CDR3 coding sequence is TGTGCCTGGAGTCGGCAGAACTATGGCTACACCTTC. Its translation: CAWSRQNYGYTF. The full variable domain, completed using reference TRBV30 and TRBJ1-2, is SQTIHQWPATLVQPVGSPLSLECTVEGTSNPNLYWYRQAAGRGLQLLFYSVGIGQISSEVPQNLSASRPQDRQFILSSKKLLLSDSGFYLCAWSRQNYGYTFGSGTRLTVV.

This clonotype was seen at least ten times. The chain couples TRBV10-3 to TRBJ2-5; 10 bases agree with TRBD2. The CDR3 sequence is 14 residues long. The V segment lost 6 bases and the J segment 5 bases; nucleotides outside the gene matches: 6. Germline values: CDR1 ENHRY, CDR2 SYGVKD. DNA for the CDR3: TGTGCCATCAGCTCCCTAGCGGGAGTCGAGACCCAGTACTTC. Protein sequence: CAISSLAGVETQYF.

In its sample, this clonotype was seen many times. The rearrangement uses TRBV6-2 or TRBV6-3 and TRBJ2-5, with 8 bases identical to TRBD2. The CDR3 spans 17 residues. Trimming cost V 6 bases and J 2 bases; bases outside gene matches: 14. Germline CDR1 MNHEY, CDR2 SVGEGT. This chain's CDR3 is CASRGTGGTYQQETQYF. The CDR3 DNA reads TGTGCCAGCAGAGGAACGGGGGGGACGTACCAACAAGAGACCCAGTACTTC.

This clonotype was seen only a few times. This rearrangement joins TRBV4-3 to TRBJ2-1, with 8 bases that match TRBD1. The germline CDR1 and CDR2 sequences are LGHNA and YSLEER. The CDR3 length is 16 residues. Trimming cost V 0 bases and J 8 bases; bases outside gene matches: 9. CDR3 region: CASSQDGDRGRDEQFF. The CDR3, as DNA: TGCGCCAGCAGCCAAGATGGCGACAGGGGAAGGGATGAGCAGTTCTTC.

This clonotype appeared a few times. V usage is TRBV20-1 and J usage is TRBJ1-5, with D perhaps TRBD1 (6 bases). Trimming removed 6 bases at V and 0 bases at J, with 12 bases between. This CDR3 contains 14 residues. Germline CDR1 and CDR2: DFQATT and SNEGSKA (reference sequence). CDR3 region: CSAGGRVSNQPQHF. The CDR3 nucleotides read TGCAGTGCAGGGGGGAGAGTTAGCAATCAGCCCCAGCATTTT.

This rearrangement joins TRBV20-1 to TRBJ1-1; D not certain. Trimming pared 4 bases from V and 4 bases from J, leaving 10 bases between. Germline CDR1 reads DFQATT; CDR2 reads SNEGSKA (reference sequence). CDR3 size: 12 residues. CDR3 region: CSAIRWTTEAFF. CDR3 in DNA: TGCAGTGCTATTAGGTGGACCACTGAAGCTTTCTTT.

The V call is TRBV5-1, the J call TRBJ1-3, with D maybe TRBD1 (5 bases). The ends were cut back, 0 bases at V and 4 bases at J, with 11 bases in the middle. Germline CDR1 and CDR2: SGHRS and YFSETQ. CDR3 length: 15 amino acids. CDR3 nucleotide sequence: TGCGCCAGCAGCTTGGAGAGGGGCGCGGGAAACACCATATATTTT. It is translated as CASSLERGAGNTIYF.

In DNA form, the CDR3 reads TGTGCCAGCACCCAGCCCGGGGAGCTGTTTTTT. It specifies CASTQPGELFF. The genes are TRBV2 and TRBJ2-2; D is undetermined. The CDR3 spans 11 residues. Looked up from germline, CDR1 is SNHLY and CDR2 is FYNNEI. Trimming stripped 7 bases from V and 6 bases from J, with 6 bases between. The whole variable domain, remainder taken from reference TRBV2 and TRBJ2-2, is EPEVTQTPSHQVTQMGQEVILRCVPISNHLYFYWYRQILGQKVEFLVSFYNNEISEKSEIFDDQFSVERPDGSNFTLKIRSTKLEDSAMYFCASTQPGELFFGEGSRLTVL.

Only a few counts were recorded for this clonotype. J is TRBJ2-7 and V is TRBV18; D is perhaps TRBD2 (6 bases). This CDR3 has 14 residues. The germline CDR1 and CDR2 sequences are KGHSH and LQKENI. Trimming took 3 bases from V and 5 from J, leaving 14 bases between them. The CDR3 nucleotides are TGTGCCAGCTCACCCGGTAATGGGGGGAACGAGCAGTACTTC. Its translation: CASSPGNGGNEQYF.

This chain links TRBV29-1 with TRBJ2-1; TRBD2 aligns across 10 bases. With 1 base clipped from V and 9 bases from J, the junction kept 9 bases outside the gene matches. This CDR3 region has 15 residues. Germline V gives CDR1 SQVTM, CDR2 ANQGSEA. CDR3 nucleotides: TGCAGCGTTGAAGTATTAGCGGGAGGACCTCTTGAGCAGTTCTTC. Protein product: CSVEVLAGGPLEQFF.

V and J are TRBV7-3 and TRBJ1-2; D ambiguous. This CDR3 contains 14 residues. Germline assignment: CDR1 SGHTA and CDR2 FQGTGA. Between the trimmed V and J ends, which lost 5 bases and 0 bases, there was a span of 10 bases. The CDR3 sequence is CASSPQAANYGYTF. DNA for the CDR3: TGTGCCAGCAGCCCCCAGGCCGCTAACTATGGCTACACCTTC.

The chain employs TRBV15 and TRBJ2-1; 8 bases align to TRBD2. CDR3 length: 17 residues. The germline CDR1 and CDR2 sequences are LNHNV and YYDKDF (reference sequence). The V gene end was trimmed by 3 bases and the J gene end by 5 bases; junction bases not matched to a gene: 12. CDR3 nucleotides: TGTGCCACCAGCAGCTACTCTTCTGCGGGGGGCGACAATGAGCAGTTCTTC. Protein sequence: CATSSYSSAGGDNEQFF.

V gene TRBV12-3 or TRBV12-4 combines with J gene TRBJ1-1; 8 bases agree with TRBD1. The CDR3 consists of 14 residues. Germline trimming cut 6 bases from V and 4 bases from J; bases unmatched to any gene: 7. CDR3 region: CASRPGGTGTEAFF. In DNA form, the CDR3 reads TGTGCCAGCAGACCAGGGGGCACGGGCACTGAAGCTTTCTTT.

This clonotype was found many times. The rearrangement joins TRBV14 to TRBJ1-2; TRBD1 matches 10 bases. Trimming cost V 2 bases and J 2 bases; bases outside gene matches: 11. In germline, CDR1 is SGHDN, CDR2 FVKESK. The CDR3 length is 18 residues. CDR3 sequence: CASSQSSGPTGGNYGYTF. CDR3 bases: TGTGCCAGCAGCCAATCCTCGGGGCCGACAGGGGGCAACTATGGCTACACCTTC.

The chain has TRBV12-3 or TRBV12-4 and TRBJ2-6, with 12 bases aligning to TRBD2. The J segment lost 3 bases and the V segment lost 11 bases, leaving 8 bases of the junction unmatched. The length of the CDR3 is 16 residues. This CDR3 reads CAAAASGRGGANVLTF. CDR3 sequence (DNA): TGTGCCGCAGCAGCTAGCGGGAGGGGTGGGGCCAACGTCCTGACTTTC.

This clonotype was found a few times. The chain combines TRBV6-1 with TRBJ2-1, with D unclear. There are 15 residues in the CDR3. Trimming stripped 4 bases from V and 3 bases from J, with 13 bases between. Germline V CDR1 and CDR2: MNHNS, SASEGT. The chain's CDR3 is CASSGVVGFYNEQFF. CDR3 nucleotide sequence: TGTGCCAGCAGTGGGGTCGTGGGGTTCTACAATGAGCAGTTCTTC.

This rearrangement joins TRBV7-8 to TRBJ2-2, with D perhaps matching TRBD2 (5 bases). The CDR3 runs 14 residues. V was trimmed by 8 bases and J by 3 bases, leaving 13 bases between them. Germline V gene data show CDR1 as SGHVS and CDR2 as FQNEAQ. The CDR3 DNA reads TGTGCCAGCGGTGGTGGACTGTACACCGGGGAGCTGTTTTTT. Translated, it gives CASGGGLYTGELFF.

This chain connects TRBV19 to TRBJ2-2, with 8 bases lining up with TRBD1. From germline, CDR1 is LNHDA and CDR2 SQIVND (reference sequence). Unmatched junction bases numbered 5, after V lost 0 bases and J lost 2 bases. This CDR3 comprises 17 residues. Here the CDR3 reads CASSIEGDRLNTGELFF. The DNA for the CDR3 is TGTGCCAGTAGTATAGAGGGGGACAGGTTAAACACCGGGGAGCTGTTTTTT.

This chain connects TRBV9 to TRBJ2-1; 9 bases are shared with TRBD2. The V and J ends lost 0 bases and 3 bases, in that order; junction bases with no gene match: 10. There are 18 residues in the CDR3. Germline V gives CDR1 SGDLS, CDR2 YYNGEE. DNA of the CDR3: TGTGCCAGCAGCGTAGGACCCGCCGGAGCGGGAGGCTACAATGAGCAGTTCTTC. This encodes CASSVGPAGAGGYNEQFF.

This clonotype was picked up a small number of times. The rearrangement links TRBV7-8 to TRBJ1-1; 7 nucleotides line up with TRBD1. V trimming: 5 bases; J trimming: 4 bases; junction bases outside the gene matches: 10. Germline assignment: CDR1 SGHVS and CDR2 FQNEAQ. CDR3 length: 15 amino acids. The CDR3 protein is CASSPQGGVLTEAFF. CDR3 nucleotide sequence: TGTGCCAGCAGCCCCCAGGGGGGGGTGCTCACTGAAGCTTTCTTT. Looking up the rest from reference TRBV7-8 and TRBJ1-1 gives the full variable domain: GAGVSQSPRYKVAKRGQDVALRCDPISGHVSLFWYQQALGQGPEFLTYFQNEAQLDKSGLPSDRFFAERPEGSVSTLKIQRTQQEDSAVYLCASSPQGGVLTEAFFGQGTRLTVV.

The J gene is TRBJ2-3, the V gene TRBV7-2; the match to TRBD2 covers 9 bases. J was trimmed by 0 bases and V by 4 bases; bases with no gene match: 8. The CDR3 length is 17 residues. CDR1 SGHTA and CDR2 FQGNSA come from the germline V gene. CDR3 sequence reads: CASSSPRTSASTDTQYF. For the CDR3, the DNA is TGTGCCAGCAGCTCCCCCCGGACTAGCGCTAGCACAGATACGCAGTATTTT. The full variable domain, rest sourced from reference TRBV7-2 and TRBJ2-3, is GAGVSQSPSNKVTEKGKDVELRCDPISGHTALYWYRQSLGQGLEFLIYFQGNSAPDKSGLPSDRFSAERTGGSVSTLTIQRTQQEDSAVYLCASSSPRTSASTDTQYFGPGTRLTVL.

In this sample, this clonotype turned up a few times. The chain is built from TRBV29-1 and TRBJ1-4; 7 positions match TRBD1. Germline V gives CDR1 SQVTM, CDR2 ANQGSEA. The junction had 4 bases not matched to a gene; V was cut back by 2 bases and J by 7 bases. There are 13 residues in the CDR3. The CDR3 sequence: CSVESQGGEKLFF. DNA of the CDR3: TGCAGCGTTGAATCGCAGGGGGGTGAAAAACTGTTTTTT.

This clonotype was counted between two and nine times. Germline and junction disagree at one end, which may indicate a read error. The chain combines TRBV9 with TRBJ2-7; 7 bases are a match to TRBD2. CDR1 and CDR2 from the germline V gene are SGDLS and YYNGEE. The CDR3 is 16 amino acids. The CDR3 here is CASSVFLAERYYEQYF. The CDR3 DNA reads as TGTGCCAGCAGCGTGTTCCTAGCGGAGAGGTACTACGAGCAATACTTC.

This clonotype has more than one count but fewer than ten. This chain joins TRBV28 and TRBJ2-4; TRBD1 is a possible D gene (5 bases). The germline gives CDR1 MDHEN, CDR2 SYDVKM. Between the trimmed V and J ends, which lost 8 bases and 15 bases, there was a span of 20 bases. The length of the CDR3 is 12 residues. The CDR3 DNA sequence: TGTGCCAGCCAAGGGGTCCGCAAAGGCAGGTACTTC. It yields the protein CASQGVRKGRYF.

This clonotype was observed a few times. The chain joins TRBV12-3 or TRBV12-4 to TRBJ2-7; D uncertain. Deletions cut 0 bases from V and 0 bases from J, with 6 bases between. There are 14 residues in the CDR3. CDR3 DNA sequence: TGTGCCAGCAGTTTAGCGCAACGCTCCTACGAGCAGTACTTC. This translates into CASSLAQRSYEQYF.

The chain has TRBV13 and TRBJ2-5, with TRBD1 as a possible D gene (6 bases). V was trimmed by 5 bases and J by 2 bases, leaving 9 bases between them. The CDR3 has 13 residues. Germline V gene sequence: CDR1 PRHDT, CDR2 FYEKMQ (reference sequence). The CDR3 coding sequence is TGTGCCAGCAGCAAGCAGGGGCAAGAGACCCAGTACTTC. Translating it yields CASSKQGQETQYF. The whole variable domain, filled in from reference TRBV13 and TRBJ2-5, reads AAGVIQSPRHLIKEKRETATLKCYPIPRHDTVYWYQQGPGQDPQFLISFYEKMQSDKGSIPDRFSAQQFSDYHSELNMSSLELGDSALYFCASSKQGQETQYFGPGTRLLVL.

This clonotype has ten or more counts. The V call is TRBV6-2 or TRBV6-3, the J call TRBJ1-1; D is uncertain. Trimming pared 6 bases from V and 1 base from J, leaving 6 bases between. The CDR3 consists of 12 residues. Germline values: CDR1 MNHEY, CDR2 SVGEGT. The CDR3 sequence: CASSQGNTEAFF. In nucleotides, the CDR3 is TGTGCCAGCAGCCAAGGGAACACTGAAGCTTTCTTT.

The V gene is TRBV20-1, the J gene TRBJ1-3; TRBD1 is a possible D gene (6 bases). This CDR3 region has 14 residues. V was trimmed by 5 bases and J by 0 bases, leaving 11 bases between them. Per germline, CDR1 DFQATT and CDR2 SNEGSKA (reference sequence). CDR3 bases: TGCAGTGCTTCCGACAGGAGCTCTGGAAACACCATATATTTT. This sequence encodes CSASDRSSGNTIYF.

The chain employs TRBV7-2 and TRBJ2-2; 8 positions match TRBD1. Germline CDR1 SGHTA, CDR2 FQGNSA. The CDR3 has 17 residues. Trimming cost V 4 bases and J 6 bases; bases outside gene matches: 13. The CDR3 protein is CASSSGTGGYVSGELFF. For the CDR3, the DNA is TGTGCCAGCAGCTCCGGTACAGGGGGTTATGTATCCGGGGAGCTGTTTTTT.

This clonotype came up a few times. This sequence joins TRBV7-9 and TRBJ1-4, with D uncertain. Between the trimmed V and J ends, which lost 5 bases and 8 bases, there was a span of 6 bases. Germline-derived CDR1 and CDR2 are SEHNR and FQNEAQ (reference sequence). This CDR3 contains 11 residues. In nucleotides, the CDR3 is TGTGCCAGCAGCGTGGAGGAAAAACTGTTTTTT. Amino acid sequence: CASSVEEKLFF.

V is TRBV3-1 and J is TRBJ2-1; TRBD2 matches 12 bases. The germline V gene has CDR1 LGHDT and CDR2 YNNKEL (reference sequence). V was clipped by 0 bases and J by 4 bases; unmatched bases: 7. The CDR3 consists of 18 residues. CDR3 amino acids: CASSQERLAGDVYNEQFF. DNA for the CDR3: TGTGCCAGCAGCCAAGAAAGACTAGCGGGAGACGTTTACAATGAGCAGTTCTTC.

In nucleotides, the CDR3 is TGTGCCAGCTCACCACCGGGACTAGCGGAAGATACGCAGTATTTT. Protein sequence: CASSPPGLAEDTQYF. The chain couples TRBV18 to TRBJ2-3; 11 bases are a match to TRBD2. This CDR3 has 15 amino acids. The J segment lost 5 bases and the V segment lost 0 bases, leaving 1 base of the junction unmatched. Germline loops: CDR1 KGHSH, CDR2 LQKENI. Based on the CDR3 plus reference TRBV18 and TRBJ2-3, the full variable domain is NAGVMQNPRHLVRRRGQEARLRCSPMKGHSHVYWYRQLPEEGLKFMVYLQKENIIDESGMPKERFSAEFPKEGPSILRIQQVVRGDSAAYFCASSPPGLAEDTQYFGPGTRLTVL.